Listed here are 26 T cell receptor beta chains from one sample, sequenced in a study of beta chain features in type 1 diabetes (dated by TCRdb to between 2018 and 2020). Broader findings and caveats from the paper: Type 1 diabetes patients showed a moderate but significant shortening of TCRB CDR3 length in all four CD4+ subsets.

Libraries were constructed by the immunoSEQ multiplex PCR assay. The High Capacity cDNA Reverse Transcription Kit was used to reverse transcribe all of the isolated RNA, meaning that expressed TCRB transcripts were what got sequenced. Held by TCRdb, this immuneACCESS table contains in-frame sequences only and omits some clones. Under half of the omission traces to an unresolved V gene where checked; the cause of the rest is unknown. The sample includes 250,000 to 300,000 clones, with roughly 25% observed a single time. The ten largest make up 0.012% of the sample. These receptors' targets are unknown. Sequencing input: naive CD4+ T cells from blood. The meaning of the sample's cell subset or site label: true naive CD4+ T cells. The receptors here all came from a woman aged 25 to 39 with type 1 diabetes.

This clone was detected only a few times. V and J are TRBV27 and TRBJ1-5, with D possibly being TRBD1 (5 bases). V was clipped by 6 bases and J by 5 bases, with 17 bases between them. The CDR3 totals 15 residues. The V gene's germline CDR1 is MNHEY and CDR2 SMNVEV (reference sequence). CDR3: CASSLRTGVDQPQHF. The CDR3 bases are TGTGCCAGCAGCTTGAGGACGGGGGTCGATCAGCCCCAGCATTTT.

V is TRBV9 and J is TRBJ2-1; no definite D call. Per the germline V gene, CDR1 is SGDLS and CDR2 is YYNGEE. V was clipped by 0 bases and J by 0 bases, with 7 bases between them. This CDR3 spans 15 amino acids. The CDR3 nucleotides read TGTGCCAGCAGCGTAGTCGGTAACTCCTACAATGAGCAGTTCTTC. It is translated as CASSVVGNSYNEQFF.

The V call is TRBV6-5, the J call TRBJ2-1; TRBD2 agrees at 7 bases. Germline V gene data show CDR1 as MNHEY and CDR2 as SVGAGI. The V and J ends lost 0 bases and 13 bases, in that order; junction bases with no gene match: 3. This CDR3 is 12 amino acids long. CDR3 loop: CASSYSGGRQFF. For the CDR3, the DNA is TGTGCCAGCAGTTACTCGGGCGGGAGACAGTTCTTC.

The chain joins TRBV29-1 to TRBJ2-4; unclear D gene. The germline V and J ends were trimmed by 4 bases and 1 base, with 8 bases remaining between them. Germline CDR1 and CDR2: SQVTM and ANQGSEA. CDR3 length: 13 residues. The CDR3 sequence: CSVAPLAKNIQYF. The CDR3 DNA sequence: TGCAGCGTTGCCCCATTGGCCAAAAACATTCAGTACTTC.

This rearrangement joins TRBV5-1 to TRBJ1-1; D is possibly TRBD1 (6 bases). This CDR3 has 13 residues. V gave up 4 bases and J gave up 10 bases, with 17 bases separating them. Germline-derived CDR1 and CDR2 are SGHRS and YFSETQ. CDR3 nucleotides: TGCGCCAGCAGCCCATTGGAACAGGGAATAGCTTTCTTT. This encodes CASSPLEQGIAFF.

The J gene is TRBJ1-4, the V gene TRBV5-1; TRBD1 matches at 9 bases. Trimming at V came to 4 bases and at J to 8 bases, leaving 9 bases not matched to a gene. The germline CDR1 and CDR2 sequences are SGHRS and YFSETQ. CDR3 length: 15 residues. The DNA of the CDR3 is TGCGCCAGCAGCAGAGACTCCGGGACAGGGGAAAAACTGTTTTTT. It codes for CASSRDSGTGEKLFF.

V gene TRBV23-1 combines with J gene TRBJ1-3; D is ambiguous. TRBV23-1 is treated as an ORF (open reading frame) with a function not yet certain. CDR3 length equals 14 residues. Trimming stripped 0 bases from V and 2 bases from J, with 5 bases between. The CDR3 reads CASSQSPAGNTIYF. The CDR3 nucleotides read TGCGCCAGCAGTCAATCGCCGGCTGGAAACACCATATATTTT.

The chain links TRBV4-1 to TRBJ2-1, with D possibly matching TRBD1 (6 bases). V was trimmed by 4 bases and J by 0 bases, leaving 10 bases between them. Germline lookup yields CDR1 MGHRA and CDR2 YSYEKL. There are 15 residues in the CDR3. Here the CDR3 reads CASSRGQSSYNEQFF. CDR3 DNA sequence: TGCGCCAGCAGCCGAGGACAGAGCTCCTACAATGAGCAGTTCTTC.

This clone was detected only a few times. V usage is TRBV30 and J usage is TRBJ2-1; tentatively, D is TRBD2 (6 bases). CDR1 and CDR2 (germline): GTSNPN, SVGIG (reference sequence). The CDR3 runs 14 residues. Trimming took off 4 bases at V and 6 bases at J, with 16 bases between the two ends. The CDR3 loop is CAWTRETLRNEQFF. The CDR3 bases are TGTGCCTGGACGCGGGAAACCCTACGCAATGAGCAGTTCTTC.

The J gene is TRBJ1-2, the V gene TRBV11-2, with D possibly being TRBD1 (6 bases). CDR1 is SGHAT and CDR2 is FQNNGV in the germline V gene. The CDR3 covers 15 residues. Trimming left V 0 bases short and J 3 bases short, with 11 bases between. CDR3 DNA: TGTGCCAGCAGCTTAGAGATGGGGGCCCACTATGGCTACACCTTC. Translated, it gives CASSLEMGAHYGYTF.

This clone was seen a handful of times. The V call is TRBV4-1, the J call TRBJ2-2, with 8 bases fitting TRBD1. Germline-derived CDR1 and CDR2 are MGHRA and YSYEKL. The CDR3 is made up of 17 amino acids. Losses at the gene ends were 4 bases for V and 0 bases for J; bases not matched to a gene: 7. CDR3 loop: CASSLPWDRTNTGELFF. The CDR3, as DNA: TGCGCCAGCAGCCTCCCCTGGGACAGGACGAACACCGGGGAGCTGTTTTTT.

This clone was counted a few times. The V gene is TRBV29-1, the J gene TRBJ2-7; possible D gene TRBD2, 6 bases. This CDR3 region has 13 residues. CDR1 is SQVTM and CDR2 is ANQGSEA in the germline V gene. The V end was cut by 5 bases, the J end by 1 base, with 12 bases between. Written as DNA, the CDR3 is TGCAGCGTTCGGGCGGGAAGTTCCTACGAGCAGTACTTC. Amino acid sequence: CSVRAGSSYEQYF.

This chain uses TRBV7-9 with TRBJ2-1; possibly TRBD1 for D (5 bases). V was pared by 5 bases and J by 5 bases, with 10 bases between. This CDR3 comprises 13 residues. CDR1 and CDR2 from the germline V gene are SEHNR and FQNEAQ (reference sequence). CDR3: CASSPDTHNEQFF. In DNA form, the CDR3 reads TGTGCCAGCAGCCCGGACACTCACAATGAGCAGTTCTTC.

Only a few counts were recorded for this clone. V usage is TRBV6-4 and J usage is TRBJ2-1; tentative D call: TRBD2 (5 bases). The CDR3 totals 16 residues. Germline assignment: CDR1 MRHNA and CDR2 SNTAGT. Trimming left V 2 bases short and J 3 bases short, with 14 bases between. Here the CDR3 DNA reads TGTGCCAGCAGTGACGAGGTGGGAGTAGGCTACAATGAGCAGTTCTTC. Translating gives CASSDEVGVGYNEQFF.

The chain employs TRBV4-2 and TRBJ2-1; D uncertain. Looked up from germline, CDR1 is LGHNA and CDR2 is YNFKEQ. This CDR3 has 16 amino acids. V was clipped by 0 bases and J by 0 bases, with 9 bases between them. In nucleotides, the CDR3 is TGTGCCAGCAGCCAAGATGTAACTTCCTCCTACAATGAGCAGTTCTTC. This sequence encodes CASSQDVTSSYNEQFF.

This clone was picked up a small number of times. J is TRBJ1-2 and V is TRBV30; TRBD1 is a possible D gene (5 bases). The germline V gene encodes CDR1 GTSNPN and CDR2 SVGIG (reference sequence). This CDR3 comprises 16 residues. Between the trimmed V and J ends, which lost 1 base and 2 bases, there was a span of 17 bases. CDR3 in amino acids: CAWSGGPVDLNYGYTF. The CDR3 coding sequence is TGTGCCTGGAGTGGGGGCCCCGTCGATCTAAACTATGGCTACACCTTC.

This chain links TRBV16 with TRBJ1-2, with 8 bases matching TRBD1. CDR3 size: 12 residues. The V and J ends lost 3 bases and 6 bases, in that order; junction bases with no gene match: 0. Germline CDR1 reads KGHSY; CDR2 reads FQNENV. The CDR3 nucleotides are TGTGCCAGCAGCCAGGGACAGGATGGCTACACCTTC. Protein: CASSQGQDGYTF.

The rearrangement uses TRBV2 and TRBJ2-1, with TRBD1 identical over 8 bases. CDR1 and CDR2 (germline): SNHLY, FYNNEI. The CDR3 runs 16 residues. V lost 4 bases and J lost 4; bases outside the gene matches: 9. The CDR3 DNA reads TGTGCCAGCAGTGGCTTGACAGGGGATAGATACAATGAGCAGTTCTTC. This sequence encodes CASSGLTGDRYNEQFF.

The rearrangement links TRBV30 to TRBJ1-4, with D uncertain. The CDR3 has 12 amino acids. Germline values: CDR1 GTSNPN, CDR2 SVGIG (reference sequence). V was trimmed by 8 bases and J by 3 bases, leaving 10 bases between them. CDR3 coding DNA: TGTGCCGTCGGGTCCGCTAATGAAAAACTGTTTTTT. Translated: CAVGSANEKLFF.

The CDR3 coding sequence is TGTGCCAGCAGCTTGTTCGGGGAATGGGCTAATGAAAAACTGTTTTTT. Amino acid sequence: CASSLFGEWANEKLFF. The chain couples TRBV5-6 to TRBJ1-4, with no clear D. CDR3 length equals 16 residues. The V end was cut by 1 base, the J end by 3 bases, with 13 bases between. Germline values: CDR1 SGHDT, CDR2 YYEEEE.

The chain joins TRBV19 to TRBJ1-2; D is undetermined. CDR1 and CDR2 from the germline V gene are LNHDA and SQIVND (reference sequence). With 7 bases removed from V and 3 bases from J, the gap between germline ends came to 15 bases. The CDR3 is 14 amino acids. CDR3: CASTLARAYYGYTF. CDR3 DNA: TGTGCCAGTACCCTTGCCAGAGCGTACTATGGCTACACCTTC. The full variable domain, with the rest looked up from reference TRBV19 and TRBJ1-2, is DGGITQSPKYLFRKEGQNVTLSCEQNLNHDAMYWYRQDPGQGLRLIYYSQIVNDFQKGDIAEGYSVSREKKESFPLTVTSAQKNPTAFYLCASTLARAYYGYTFGSGTRLTVV.

This clone was counted only a few times. The chain recombines TRBV27 with TRBJ1-1; 7 bases line up with TRBD1. The CDR3 sequence is 14 residues long. The V gene end was trimmed by 3 bases and the J gene end by 5 bases; junction bases not matched to a gene: 6. Germline V gene data show CDR1 as MNHEY and CDR2 as SMNVEV (reference sequence). The DNA of the CDR3 is TGTGCCAGCAGTTTCAGAAGGGGGCTGACTGAAGCTTTCTTT. Translation: CASSFRRGLTEAFF.

This chain uses TRBV4-2 with TRBJ2-1, with 10 bases matching TRBD2. This CDR3 has 15 residues. Unmatched junction bases numbered 7, after V lost 2 bases and J lost 9 bases. Germline CDR1 reads LGHNA; CDR2 reads YNFKEQ. The CDR3 spells CASSQLAGVPREQFF. CDR3 DNA sequence: TGTGCCAGCAGCCAACTAGCGGGAGTTCCCCGTGAGCAGTTCTTC.

This clone occurred a few times. The chain uses TRBV29-1 and TRBJ1-1; the match to TRBD1 covers 7 bases. CDR1 is SQVTM and CDR2 is ANQGSEA in the germline V gene. The J segment lost 0 bases and the V segment lost 6 bases, leaving 10 bases of the junction unmatched. The CDR3 sequence is 15 residues long. CDR3 in amino acids: CSVTGKQGLNTEAFF. The CDR3 DNA sequence: TGCAGCGTAACGGGTAAACAGGGGCTGAACACTGAAGCTTTCTTT.

This chain links TRBV12-5 with TRBJ2-6, with D maybe TRBD1 (5 bases). The CDR3 totals 16 residues. The germline CDR1 and CDR2 sequences are LGHNT and FRNRAP. V dropped 0 bases and J dropped 5 bases, with 11 bases sitting between them. The CDR3 protein is CASGLVIQGRANVLTF. DNA for the CDR3: TGTGCTAGTGGTTTGGTAATCCAGGGTAGGGCCAACGTCCTGACTTTC.

The chain couples TRBV9 to TRBJ2-1; 9 bases are shared with TRBD2. Trimming removed 0 bases from V and 3 bases from J; junction bases left unmatched: 10. Per the germline V gene, CDR1 is SGDLS and CDR2 is YYNGEE. The CDR3 spans 18 residues. CDR3 protein: CASSVASGTSGFYNEQFF. CDR3 sequence (DNA): TGTGCCAGCAGCGTAGCTTCCGGCACTAGCGGGTTCTACAATGAGCAGTTCTTC.